This T cell receptor (beta chain) was recovered during a study of CD8+ T cells in alopecia areata. Study-wide points: There were also resident alphabeta T cells of normal skin sequenced in scalp samples.

cDNA reverse transcribed from extracted RNA served as the sequencing template. Generated by immunoSEQ multiplex PCR, the TCRdb table keeps only in-frame clones and is missing some. Among 100,000 to 150,000 clones, approximately 49% were seen once, and the ten largest hold roughly 20%. The CDR3 runs 14 residues. Per germline, CDR1 SQVTM and CDR2 ANQGSEA. Trimming at V came to 7 bases and at J to 4 bases, leaving 5 bases not matched to a gene. About this clone: What it recognizes is unknown.

The TCR sequence derives from a human donor with alopecia areata. The gene calls are TRBV29-1 and TRBJ2-2, with 11 bases matching TRBD1. The sample here was CD8+ T cells sorted from blood, taken at week 0. Here the CDR3 reads CSADRGLTTGELFF. For the CDR3, the DNA is TGCAGCGCGGACAGGGGGCTTACCACCGGGGAGCTGTTTTTT.